The rows below give T cell receptor beta chains drawn from one sample of a study of T cells in Graves' hyperthyroidism and ophthalmopathy. TCRdb passed the multiplex PCR reads through MiXCR, listing each CDR3 protein once. This sample has a few hundred thousand distinct CDR3 sequences, with approximately 23% found just once. Material for sequencing was blood. The receptors were gathered from a woman in her sixties or seventies with Graves' ophthalmopathy. The CDR3 runs from the conserved cysteine through the conserved F or W. The D gene is left open where the match is weak. Size tells how often a clone was seen (once, few, many) or the class of an expanded clone, and some rows leave it out.

-	TRBV10-3	TRBJ2-5	-	TGTGCCATCAGTGAGTTCTACAGGCCTCAAGAGACCCAGTACTTC	CAISEFYRPQETQYF
-	TRBV30	TRBJ2-1	TRBD1	TGTGCCTGTTTAGGGGGCGCCCTAAACAATGAGCAGTCCTTC	CACLGGALNNEQSF
-	TRBV6-5	TRBJ1-4	-	TGTGCCAGCAGTTACGGCGCGTTAGCCCCTAATGAAAAACTGTTTTTT	CASSYGALAPNEKLFF
-	TRBV12-3/TRBV12-4	TRBJ1-5	TRBD1	TGTGCCAGCAGTTTGGGGACAGCATATCAGCCCCAGCATTTT	CASSLGTAYQPQHF
-	TRBV5-1	TRBJ1-1	TRBD1	TGCGCCAGCAGCGGGGGACAGGGGGGGGCTGAAGCTTTCTTT	CASSGGQGGAEAFF
-	TRBV5-1	TRBJ2-3	-	TGCGCCAGCAGCTTGAGTACGGCCACAGATACGCAGTATTTT	CASSLSTATDTQYF
-	TRBV4-1	TRBJ2-1	-	TGCGCCAGCAGCCAAGCTCTACAGTACCTTAATGAGCAGTTCTTC	CASSQALQYLNEQFF
many	TRBV12-5	TRBJ2-3	TRBD1	TGTGCTAGTGGTTTGGCGACAGGGTGGGCAGATACGCAGTATTTT	CASGLATGWADTQYF
-	TRBV6-5	TRBJ2-7	-	TGTGCCAGCAGTTACTCTTCGGTTTACGAGCAGTACTTC	CASSYSSVYEQYF
many	TRBV12-3/TRBV12-4	TRBJ2-7	-	TGTGCCAGCACCCCTCGGGGCAGGAGCTACGAGCAGTACTTC	CASTPRGRSYEQYF
-	TRBV6-4	TRBJ2-2	TRBD1	TGTGCCAGCAGTACCGGGACAGCCACCGGGGAGCTGTTTTTT	CASSTGTATGELFF
-	TRBV10-3	TRBJ1-5	-	TGTGCCATCAGTGAGTCGATGCCAGGGATTGGCAATCAGCCCCAGCATTTT	CAISESMPGIGNQPQHF
-	TRBV9	TRBJ2-2	-	TGTGCCAGCAGCGTTGCCGGCCGTGTAGGATGGGACCCCCCTCGGGGCGGGGAGCTGTTTTTT	CASSVAGRVGWDPPRGGELFF
-	TRBV20-1	TRBJ2-1	TRBD2	TGCAGTGCTAGAGATTCCGGGAGGGTCTACAATGAGCAGTTCTTC	CSARDSGRVYNEQFF
many	TRBV2	TRBJ2-7	TRBD2	TGTGCCAGCAGTGAAATGGGACTAGCGGACTACGAGCAGTACTTC	CASSEMGLADYEQYF
-	TRBV25-1	TRBJ2-2	-	TGTGCCAGCAGTGGACTAACCTCCACCGGGGAGCTGTTTTTT	CASSGLTSTGELFF
many	TRBV28	TRBJ1-2	-	TGTGCCAGCAGTTTACAAATAACTGGCTACACCTTC	CASSLQITGYTF
few	TRBV7-3	TRBJ2-1	-	TGTGCCAGCAGCCCCTCTGGGGGCTCCCCCTACAATGAGCAGTTCTTC	CASSPSGGSPYNEQFF
few	TRBV6-9	TRBJ2-5	TRBD1	TGTGCCAGCAGGACAAGAGGACAGGGCTGGGAGACCCAGTACTTC	CASRTRGQGWETQYF
-	TRBV7-8	TRBJ1-2	-	TGTGCCAGCAACCCCCTCAGCTATGGCTACACCTTC	CASNPLSYGYTF
few	TRBV12-3/TRBV12-4	TRBJ2-4	-	TGTGCCAGCAGAGTAGTCGGAGCCAAAAACATTCAGTACTTC	CASRVVGAKNIQYF
few	TRBV20-1	TRBJ2-2	TRBD1	TGCAGTGCCCTTATCCGGGACAGGGGTACCGGGGAGCTGTTTTTT	CSALIRDRGTGELFF
-	TRBV10-3	TRBJ2-3	-	TGTGCCATCAGTGAGAAGACTAGGGGGACAGATACGCAGTATTTT	CAISEKTRGTDTQYF
-	TRBV2	TRBJ1-1	TRBD1	TGTGCCAGCAGCGACAGGGGACTTGGGACTGAAGCTTTCTTT	CASSDRGLGTEAFF
-	TRBV7-2	TRBJ1-3	-	TGTGCCAGCAGCTTATCGGAAAACTCTGGAAACACCATATATTTT	CASSLSENSGNTIYF
few	TRBV30	TRBJ2-1	TRBD2	TGTGCCTGGAGTCGGGGGGTCCGCAATGAGCAGTTCTTC	CAWSRGVRNEQFF
-	TRBV6-1	TRBJ1-2	-	TGTGCCAGCAGTCGGGGAGGGGACGCGACCTATGGCTACACCTTC	CASSRGGDATYGYTF
once	TRBV27	TRBJ2-2	TRBD2	TGTGCCAGCAGACCGCCGGGACTAGCGGTGAACACCGGGGAGCTGTTTTTT	CASRPPGLAVNTGELFF
-	TRBV6-1	TRBJ2-7	-	TGTGCCAGCAGTGTGCATCCGATGGACGAGCAGTACTTC	CASSVHPMDEQYF
few	TRBV3-1	TRBJ1-1	-	TGTGCCAGCAGCCAAGTATGGGGGGGTGAAGCTTTCTTT	CASSQVWGGEAFF
few	TRBV20-1	TRBJ2-1	TRBD2	TGCAGTGCTCGGACTAGCGGGCCTTACAATGAGCAGTTCTTC	CSARTSGPYNEQFF
-	TRBV20-1	TRBJ2-1	TRBD2	TGCAGTGCAATTCAACTAGCGGGAGGTAGGAATGAGCAGTTCTTC	CSAIQLAGGRNEQFF
-	TRBV30	TRBJ1-2	TRBD1	TGTGCCTGGAGTGGCGACAGGGGAACGGGAGGCTACACCTTC	CAWSGDRGTGGYTF
few	TRBV6-1	TRBJ2-2	-	TGTGCCAGCACCCCACAGTCTAGCGCGAACACCGGGGAGCTGTTTTTT	CASTPQSSANTGELFF
many	TRBV20-1	TRBJ2-7	-	TGCAGTGCCGGCCCGGTAAGGTCCCCCTACGAGCAGTACTTC	CSAGPVRSPYEQYF
-	TRBV18	TRBJ1-5	-	TGTGCCAGCTCGGAGGGAAGCAATCAGCCCCAGCATTTT	CASSEGSNQPQHF
-	TRBV9	TRBJ2-1	TRBD2	TGTGCCAGCAGCGTACAAGCGGGAGGGATCAATGAGCAGTTCTTC	CASSVQAGGINEQFF
-	TRBV7-9	TRBJ1-1	-	TGTGCCAGCAGCCTTCAGGGTATGGGTAACACTGAAGCTTTCTTT	CASSLQGMGNTEAFF
-	TRBV28	TRBJ2-2	TRBD2	TGTGCCAGCAGTGCTCAACTAGCGGGAGTCGGGGAGCTGTTTTTT	CASSAQLAGVGELFF
-	TRBV6-1	TRBJ1-2	-	TGTGCCAGCAGTACGGGGGCTGTTAACTATGGCTACACCTTC	CASSTGAVNYGYTF
many	TRBV29-1	TRBJ2-3	TRBD1	TGCAGCGGAAGGACAGGGGACACAGATACGCAGTATTTT	CSGRTGDTDTQYF
-	TRBV20-1	TRBJ2-5	-	TGCAGTGCTAGAGGTATTGCCACGGGAGAGACCCAGTACTTC	CSARGIATGETQYF
few	TRBV7-9	TRBJ1-2	TRBD1	TGTGCCAGCAGCTTATCACAGGGGGCTTTCGATGGCTACACCTTC	CASSLSQGAFDGYTF
many	TRBV28	TRBJ1-1	-	TGTGCCAGCAGTGAAGTACTAGGGGCTGGCACTGAAGCTTTCTTT	CASSEVLGAGTEAFF
-	TRBV3-1	TRBJ1-2	-	TGTGCCAGCAGCCCCCAACACAGGCGAGGCTACACCTTC	CASSPQHRRGYTF
many	TRBV28	TRBJ1-5	-	TGTGCCAGCAGTTTATGGACAGGACTCTATAGCAATCAGCCCCAGCATTTT	CASSLWTGLYSNQPQHF
few	TRBV7-9	TRBJ2-2	-	TGTGCCAGCAGCTTAGGCGGGATCAACACCGGGGAGCTGTTTTTT	CASSLGGINTGELFF
many	TRBV6-1	TRBJ1-1	TRBD1	TGTGCCAGCAGTAACTCCGGACAGGGGCTTTACACTGAAGCTTTCTTT	CASSNSGQGLYTEAFF
-	TRBV4-3	TRBJ2-1	TRBD2	TGCGCCAGCAGCCAAAGCCCCACTCTAGCGGGAGGGGGTAATGAGCAGTTCTTC	CASSQSPTLAGGGNEQFF
-	TRBV5-1	TRBJ2-2	-	TGCGCCAGCAGCTTGGGTCGGCTCAACACCGGGGAGCTGTTTTTT	CASSLGRLNTGELFF
-	TRBV19	TRBJ2-1	-	TGTGCCAGTAGTGCCCTCGGGGGCATTACCTACAATGAGCAGTTCTTC	CASSALGGITYNEQFF
-	TRBV20-1	TRBJ1-2	-	TGCAGTGCTGGGGGACGTAGCTACACCTTC	CSAGGRSYTF
-	TRBV10-1	TRBJ2-2	-	TGCGCCAGCGGGGGCCCGAACACCGGGGAGCTGTTTTTT	CASGGPNTGELFF
few	TRBV20-1	TRBJ1-2	-	TGCAGTGCTAGAGTGTCGGGACTCCTCTATGGCTACACCTTC	CSARVSGLLYGYTF
once	TRBV19	TRBJ2-7	TRBD1	TGTGCCAGTAGTATAGTTCGACAGGGGGCCTACGAGCAGTACTTC	CASSIVRQGAYEQYF